The 26 T cell receptor beta chains reported below all come from one sample, sequenced in a study of multiple sclerosis patients with progressive multifocal leukoencephalopathy. Some clones are missing from TCRdb's copy, which holds only in-frame ones; the method was immunoSEQ multiplex PCR. The profile shows 25,000 to 35,000 clones, more than 85% of them singletons. The time point denotes: time of PML onset. The material sequenced was PBMCs, taken from a patient treated with natalizumab. The source of these receptors is a human donor with progressive multifocal leukoencephalopathy.

The chain combines TRBV9 with TRBJ2-1; 7 nucleotides line up with TRBD2. The V gene's germline CDR1 is SGDLS and CDR2 YYNGEE. With 3 bases clipped from V and 5 bases from J, the junction kept 11 bases outside the gene matches. The CDR3 runs to 16 residues. This chain's CDR3 is CASSAREGGTNNEQFF. DNA for the CDR3: TGTGCCAGCAGCGCCCGCGAGGGAGGGACTAACAATGAGCAGTTCTTC.

The rearrangement links TRBV28 to TRBJ1-3; no clear D. The CDR3 is made up of 11 amino acids. The germline V gene has CDR1 MDHEN and CDR2 SYDVKM. Deletions cut 3 bases from V and 8 bases from J, with 5 bases between. The CDR3 reads CASSFGHTIYF. The DNA of the CDR3 is TGTGCCAGCAGTTTTGGGCACACCATATATTTT.

This clone was detected once. The gene calls are TRBV27 and TRBJ1-2; unclear D gene. V was pared by 3 bases and J by 4 bases, with 12 bases between. Per germline, CDR1 MNHEY and CDR2 SMNVEV (reference sequence). This CDR3 is 14 amino acids long. The CDR3 spells CASSLGRPAYGYTF. The CDR3 DNA reads TGTGCCAGCAGTTTGGGCCGTCCTGCCTATGGCTACACCTTC.

The genes are TRBV30 and TRBJ2-3, with 10 bases that match TRBD2. Trimming at V came to 8 bases and at J to 3 bases, leaving 11 bases not matched to a gene. CDR1 is GTSNPN, CDR2 SVGIG, per germline (reference sequence). The CDR3 runs to 15 residues. As DNA, the CDR3 is TGTGCCCTCACTAGCGGGATGTTAGGTACAGATACGCAGTATTTT. Protein: CALTSGMLGTDTQYF.

This chain links TRBV19 with TRBJ1-3, with TRBD1 matching over 8 bases. This CDR3 is built from 15 residues. The germline gives CDR1 LNHDA, CDR2 SQIVND (reference sequence). V shed 5 bases and J 8 bases; nucleotides not matched to a gene: 11. The CDR3 DNA reads as TGTGCCAGTAGTTTCCGGACCGACAGGGGAGACACCATATATTTT. Translated, it gives CASSFRTDRGDTIYF.

The V gene is TRBV7-2, the J gene TRBJ2-7; TRBD1 or TRBD2 may be the D gene (5 bases each). Trimming shortened V by 2 bases and J by 4 bases, and 9 bases separated the two germline ends. Germline V CDR1 and CDR2: SGHTA, FQGNSA. The CDR3 has 13 residues. Here the CDR3 reads CASSLLGAYEQYF. The CDR3 coding sequence is TGTGCCAGCAGCTTACTCGGGGCATACGAGCAGTACTTC.

The J gene is TRBJ2-7, the V gene TRBV10-3; 9 bases match TRBD1. The CDR3 contains 14 residues. Trimming removed 3 bases from V and 4 bases from J; junction bases left unmatched: 4. Per the germline V gene, CDR1 is ENHRY and CDR2 is SYGVKD. The CDR3 region is CAISEGQGRYEQYF. The CDR3 nucleotides read TGTGCCATCAGTGAAGGACAGGGGCGGTACGAGCAGTACTTC.

The chain uses TRBV5-1 and TRBJ1-1, with D tentatively TRBD1 (5 bases). The germline V and J ends were trimmed by 0 bases and 4 bases, with 10 bases remaining between them. The CDR3 sequence is 14 residues long. CDR1 and CDR2 from the germline V gene are SGHRS and YFSETQ. As DNA, the CDR3 is TGCGCCAGCAGCTTGGAGACCGGGGGCACTGAAGCTTTCTTT. It translates to CASSLETGGTEAFF.

V usage is TRBV1 and J usage is TRBJ2-2. TRBV1 has pseudogene status. The CDR3 runs to 14 residues. CDR3 loop: CTSSQEGGPGELFF. The CDR3, as DNA: TGCACCAGCAGCCAAGAGGGGGGCCCCGGGGAGCTGTTTTTT.

On this clone: Other nucleotide sequences in the sample specify the same CDR3. The V call is TRBV27, the J call TRBJ2-7, with 12 bases fitting TRBD2. The junction had 3 bases not matched to a gene; V was cut back by 2 bases and J by 4 bases. The germline gives CDR1 MNHEY, CDR2 SMNVEV (reference sequence). The CDR3 runs to 15 residues. The CDR3 DNA sequence: TGTGCCAGCAGTTTAGGGACTAGCGGGTTATACGAGCAGTACTTC. Translation: CASSLGTSGLYEQYF.

The chain uses TRBV7-2 and TRBJ2-3; D unclear. CDR1 SGHTA and CDR2 FQGNSA come from the germline V gene. Trimming took 3 bases from V and 1 from J, leaving 5 bases between them. This CDR3 is 13 amino acids long. Here the CDR3 reads CASSFTGTDTQYF. The CDR3 bases are TGTGCCAGCAGCTTTACAGGCACAGATACGCAGTATTTT.

The chain links TRBV7-2 to TRBJ2-7; TRBD2 agrees at 8 bases. The CDR3 sequence is 19 residues long. Germline values: CDR1 SGHTA, CDR2 FQGNSA. The V segment lost 2 bases and the J segment 6 bases; nucleotides outside the gene matches: 21. CDR3 coding DNA: TGTGCCAGCAGCTTATATGGCGGGAGGATGACAGATAGGTATCGCGAGCAGTACTTC. Amino acid sequence: CASSLYGGRMTDRYREQYF.

The V call is TRBV5-1, the J call TRBJ1-1, with a weak D call TRBD1 (5 bases). V was shortened by 2 bases and J by 5 bases, with 10 bases between the two germline ends. From germline, CDR1 is SGHRS and CDR2 YFSETQ. The CDR3 has 13 residues. CDR3 protein: CASSLEGRTEAFF. The CDR3 DNA follows: TGCGCCAGCAGCTTAGAGGGGCGGACTGAAGCTTTCTTT.

The chain links TRBV5-4 to TRBJ2-7; tentatively, D is TRBD1 (5 bases). This CDR3 spans 14 amino acids. CDR1 SGHNT and CDR2 YYREEE come from the germline V gene (reference sequence). Trimming took off 0 bases at V and 5 bases at J, with 12 bases between the two ends. The CDR3 protein is CASSLGRTKDEQYF. The DNA of the CDR3 is TGTGCCAGCAGCTTGGGGCGGACAAAGGACGAGCAGTACTTC.

The chain carries TRBV2 and TRBJ2-5; D gene unclear. V was trimmed by 9 bases and J by 7 bases, leaving 15 bases between them. Germline loops: CDR1 SNHLY, CDR2 FYNNEI. The length of the CDR3 is 12 residues. The CDR3 nucleotides are TGTGCCAGACAAGGCGCCTCTAGGACCCAGTACTTC. Translated, it gives CARQGASRTQYF.

This clone was observed a single time. The chain recombines TRBV4-1 with TRBJ2-1; the D gene is possibly TRBD1 (5 bases). The length of the CDR3 is 17 residues. The germline V and J ends were trimmed by 3 bases and 0 bases, with 15 bases remaining between them. The germline V gene encodes CDR1 MGHRA and CDR2 YSYEKL. CDR3 nucleotides: TGCGCCAGCAGCCACGCTTCCTGGACACTCTCCTACAATGAGCAGTTCTTC. Translation: CASSHASWTLSYNEQFF.

V gene TRBV18 combines with J gene TRBJ1-2, with a possible D match to TRBD1 (5 bases). Trimming removed 11 bases from V and 8 bases from J, with 21 bases in between. CDR3 length: 13 residues. Germline lookup yields CDR1 KGHSH and CDR2 LQKENI. The CDR3 region has the DNA TGTGCCTCCCGAGGGCAGGGAGATTGGGGCTACACCTTC. It is translated as CASRGQGDWGYTF.

The rearrangement links TRBV7-4 to TRBJ1-5, with D perhaps TRBD1 (5 bases). Trimming removed 2 bases from V and 4 bases from J, with 12 bases in between. The CDR3 contains 15 residues. The germline V gene encodes CDR1 SGHVT and CDR2 SQSDAQ. CDR3 DNA sequence: TGTGCCAGCAGCTTATCTGTCGGGACTAATCAGCCCCAGCATTTT. It codes for CASSLSVGTNQPQHF.

V usage is TRBV27 and J usage is TRBJ1-2; D is perhaps TRBD1 (6 bases). The CDR3 has 15 amino acids. CDR1 MNHEY and CDR2 SMNVEV come from the germline V gene (reference sequence). With 5 bases removed from V and 5 bases from J, the gap between germline ends came to 18 bases. The CDR3 reads CASSHRDGGGYGYTF. Here the CDR3 DNA reads TGTGCCAGCAGTCATCGGGACGGAGGGGGGTATGGCTACACCTTC.

Remarks on this clone: The same CDR3 also results from other DNA sequences found in this sample. The chain is built from TRBV7-2 and TRBJ1-2; D gene unclear. Between the trimmed V and J ends, which lost 5 bases and 4 bases, there was a span of 11 bases. CDR3 length equals 13 residues. CDR1 is SGHTA, CDR2 FQGNSA, per germline. This CDR3 reads CASSLGLAYGYTF. The CDR3 coding sequence is TGTGCCAGCAGCCTAGGTCTCGCCTATGGCTACACCTTC.

The rearrangement joins TRBV7-9 to TRBJ2-3; D might be TRBD1 (5 bases). Per the germline V gene, CDR1 is SEHNR and CDR2 is FQNEAQ (reference sequence). V was shortened by 3 bases and J by 0 bases, with 19 bases between the two germline ends. CDR3 length: 18 residues. The DNA for the CDR3 is TGTGCCAGCAGCTTGGGGCAGGGCCGAAAGAGTAGCACAGATACGCAGTATTTT. Encoded protein: CASSLGQGRKSSTDTQYF.

This chain uses TRBV2 with TRBJ2-7; D is possibly TRBD1 (5 bases). Trimming took 3 bases from V and 1 from J, leaving 10 bases between them. This CDR3 spans 14 amino acids. CDR1 is SNHLY, CDR2 FYNNEI, per germline. The chain's CDR3 is CASSDQGPSYEQYF. The CDR3 DNA follows: TGTGCCAGCAGTGACCAGGGCCCATCCTACGAGCAGTACTTC.

The genes are TRBV7-2 and TRBJ1-1; D unresolved. CDR1 is SGHTA, CDR2 FQGNSA, per germline. Trimming removed 5 bases from V and 1 base from J, with 8 bases in between. CDR3 size: 13 residues. The CDR3 coding sequence is TGTGCCAGCAGCCCCTTTAAGAACACTGAAGCTTTCTTT. This sequence encodes CASSPFKNTEAFF.

CDR3 loop: CASNPGDRGLYEQYF. CDR3 in DNA: TGTGCCAGCAACCCTGGGGACAGGGGGCTATACGAGCAGTACTTC. The chain recombines TRBV28 with TRBJ2-7, with 12 positions matching TRBD1. The CDR3 is 15 residues long. V lost 7 bases to trimming and J lost 4 bases; unmatched junction nucleotides: 8. From germline, CDR1 is MDHEN and CDR2 SYDVKM.

The chain uses TRBV6-1 and TRBJ1-2, with 7 bases identical to TRBD1. The germline V gene encodes CDR1 MNHNS and CDR2 SASEGT. The V and J ends lost 4 bases and 8 bases, in that order; junction bases with no gene match: 7. CDR3 length: 13 residues. The CDR3 loop reads CASSVGQVSGYTF. CDR3 sequence (DNA): TGTGCCAGCAGTGTCGGACAGGTCAGCGGCTACACCTTC.

This chain joins TRBV30 and TRBJ2-2; D call uncertain. The ends were cut back, 5 bases at V and 0 bases at J, with 13 bases in the middle. This CDR3 is 15 amino acids long. The germline V gene has CDR1 GTSNPN and CDR2 SVGIG (reference sequence). The CDR3 loop reads CAWGPGLANTGELFF. The CDR3 DNA reads as TGTGCCTGGGGCCCTGGGCTAGCGAACACCGGGGAGCTGTTTTTT. Full variable domain (outside the CDR3, taken from reference TRBV30 and TRBJ2-2): SQTIHQWPATLVQPVGSPLSLECTVEGTSNPNLYWYRQAAGRGLQLLFYSVGIGQISSEVPQNLSASRPQDRQFILSSKKLLLSDSGFYLCAWGPGLANTGELFFGEGSRLTVL.